The clone carrying this T cell receptor beta chain was detected a few times. Its target is unknown. Via MiXCR, TCRdb re-called the RACE reads, giving one row per CDR3 protein. The repertoire consists of under 450,000 distinct CDR3 sequences, with about 6% occurring once and the leading ten covering about 5.4%. This specimen belongs to a study of human T cells and chemical hapten exposure. Study-wide background: Sensitization employed 2% DPC on approximately 2 cm by approximately 2 cm of upper inner arm skin. Findings and caveats of the study: Relative to control repertoires, expanded TCRs gave rise to significantly more large CDR3 similarity clusters.

The time point was: patch test 2, 6 weeks after DPC sensitization. As to treatment: therapeutic diphenylcyclopropenone sensitization with weekly scalp DPC. Donation of samples came from alopecia patients who were 18 to 70 years old and suitable for DPC. Germline loops: CDR1 MGHDK, CDR2 SYGVNS. The CDR3 sequence is 18 residues long. With 3 bases clipped from V and 1 base from J, the junction kept 4 bases outside the gene matches. This chain uses TRBV25-1 with TRBJ2-3, with TRBD2 matching 16 bases. The material sequenced was whole blood, taken in connection with sensitization to the hapten diphenylcyclopropenone (DPC). The sequence was collected from a young woman with alopecia areata. Some clones in this sample may be carry-over from other donors' samples. The CDR3 here is CASSETGTSGGGTDTQYF. CDR3 DNA: TGTGCCAGCAGTGAGACCGGGACTAGCGGGGGGGGCACAGATACGCAGTATTTT.